The rows below give T cell receptor beta chains drawn from one sample of a study of neurological immune-mediated disorders. TCRdb re-derived calls from the 5' RACE reads in MiXCR, one entry per CDR3 protein. The data hold about 69,000 distinct CDR3 sequences, with about 4.2% observed a single time. Sequencing used PBMCs. These receptors were obtained from a young man with multiple sclerosis. CDR3s leave out the opening cysteine and the closing phenylalanine or tryptophan.

TRBV20-1	TRBJ2-1	SAWDRGNEQF
TRBV3-1	TRBJ1-5	ASSQGVRGAQPQH
TRBV3-1	TRBJ2-1	ASSLRGVNEQF
TRBV20-1	TRBJ1-2	SAPPGGQIYGYT
TRBV5-1	TRBJ2-1	ASSLDQGAHNEQF
TRBV4-1	TRBJ2-7	ASSQVLQDPTSSYEQY
TRBV15	TRBJ2-2	ATSPGNTGELF
TRBV7-2	TRBJ2-3	ASSLMSGLKTDTQY
TRBV12-3/TRBV12-4	TRBJ2-2	ASSSDSSNTGELF
TRBV12-3/TRBV12-4	TRBJ1-2	ASSRETLGGYT
TRBV20-1	TRBJ2-2	SAWTSGGAGELF
TRBV12-3/TRBV12-4	TRBJ2-7	ASSTGGTAYEQY
TRBV5-1	TRBJ2-5	ASSLAGTEQETQY
TRBV7-2	TRBJ2-5	ASSPSREETQY
TRBV20-1	TRBJ2-3	SARFGGGVDTQY
TRBV10-3	TRBJ1-1	ATAQGADTEAF
TRBV19	TRBJ2-7	ASSRATSGSSYEQY
TRBV10-3	TRBJ1-6	AISESSGYNSPLH
TRBV20-1	TRBJ1-1	SARPRGGNTEAF
TRBV27	TRBJ2-3	ASSSGLGTDTQY
TRBV20-1	TRBJ2-3	RVAGSSTDTQY
TRBV15	TRBJ2-5	ATSRGQVETQY
TRBV20-1	TRBJ2-7	SARGAGTASSYEQY
TRBV12-3/TRBV12-4	TRBJ1-2	ASSSNFTGIYGYT
TRBV6-5	TRBJ1-4	ASSPRLRGGNEKLF
TRBV6-5	TRBJ2-3	ASSLGGVSTDTQY
TRBV7-6	TRBJ2-5	ASSPRTGGSQY
TRBV5-1	TRBJ2-2	ASSLPLAGGTNTGELF
TRBV5-1	TRBJ2-3	ASSLDAGGVTDTQY
TRBV10-3	TRBJ2-1	AISDGTGENEQF
TRBV6-5	TRBJ2-7	ASSPRGQRSYEQY
TRBV7-2	TRBJ2-5	ASSLARAEETQY
TRBV6-5	TRBJ1-1	ASSYLLKGATEAF
TRBV7-9	TRBJ1-4	ASSRDTATNEKLF
TRBV11-2	TRBJ1-5	ASSPEGYSNQPQN
TRBV5-1	TRBJ2-1	ASSPRGLAKLVDEQF
TRBV6-9	TRBJ1-1	ASSYRSGRGLEAF
TRBV20-1	TRBJ1-6	SARDQDRDYNSPLH
TRBV20-1	TRBJ2-5	SAGKGETQY
TRBV7-2	TRBJ2-7	ASSLAGQDPYEQY
TRBV5-1	TRBJ2-2	ASSLTGQGNTGELF
TRBV6-2/TRBV6-3	TRBJ1-2	ASSYSLSGSGYT
TRBV29-1	TRBJ1-2	SVVVSRNYGYT
TRBV7-9	TRBJ1-5	ASSLAGYDQPQH
TRBV20-1	TRBJ1-5	SAVPDPPSQPQN
TRBV5-1	TRBJ2-5	ASSRGRQETQY
TRBV7-2	TRBJ1-1	ASSLNGNTEAF
TRBV5-1	TRBJ2-5	ASRHPGQGEGTQY
TRBV20-1	TRBJ2-7	SARKGGGSYEQY
TRBV12-3/TRBV12-4	TRBJ1-1	ASSLWRREIQRAF
TRBV28	TRBJ1-1	ASNSLGQGTTEAF
TRBV15	TRBJ2-3	ATSRGSGDTDTQY